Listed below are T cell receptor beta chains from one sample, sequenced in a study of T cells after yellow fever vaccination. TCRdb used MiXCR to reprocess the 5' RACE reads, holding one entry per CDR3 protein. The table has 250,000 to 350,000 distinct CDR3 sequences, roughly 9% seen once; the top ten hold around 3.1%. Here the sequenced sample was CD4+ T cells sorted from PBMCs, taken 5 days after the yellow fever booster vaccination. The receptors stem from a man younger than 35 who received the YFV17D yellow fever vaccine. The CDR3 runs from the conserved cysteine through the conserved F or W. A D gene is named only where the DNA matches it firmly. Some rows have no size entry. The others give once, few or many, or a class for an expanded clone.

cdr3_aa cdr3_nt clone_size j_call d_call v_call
CASSLGVVYNEQFF TGTGCCAGCAGCTTAGGGGTTGTATACAATGAGCAGTTCTTC few TRBJ2-1 - TRBV7-9
CASSFLQTGGFF TGTGCCAGCAGCTTCCTACAGACCGGAGGTTTCTTT - TRBJ1-1 - TRBV13
CASSQASGIVYEQYF TGTGCCAGCAGCCAAGCTTCAGGGATAGTCTACGAGCAGTACTTC - TRBJ2-7 - TRBV3-1
CASSEGRTDTQYF TGTGCCAGCAGTGAAGGCAGAACAGATACGCAGTATTTT few TRBJ2-3 - TRBV6-1
CAISEPAIRSPLHF TGTGCCATCAGTGAGCCCGCGATTCGTTCACCCCTCCACTTT few TRBJ1-6 - TRBV10-3
CASSPARRGKNIQYF TGTGCCAGCTCACCGGCGAGGCGGGGGAAAAACATTCAGTACTTC many TRBJ2-4 TRBD2 TRBV18
CASLLAGYNEQFF TGTGCCAGTTTACTAGCGGGGTACAATGAGCAGTTCTTC few TRBJ2-1 TRBD2 TRBV2
CASNQQDTRWPQHF TGCGCCAGCAACCAACAAGACACCCGGTGGCCCCAGCATTTT few TRBJ1-5 - TRBV4-3
CSARSARQPQHF TGCAGTGCTAGATCGGCGCGGCAGCCCCAGCATTTT few TRBJ1-5 - TRBV20-1
CASTRGESSYNEQFF TGTGCCAGCACGAGGGGGGAGTCGAGCTACAATGAGCAGTTCTTC - TRBJ2-1 - TRBV7-6
CASSPPMRGGTDTQYF TGTGCCAGCTCACCACCGATGCGGGGGGGCACAGATACGCAGTATTTT - TRBJ2-3 TRBD2 TRBV18
CASSGQAFGNTIYF TGTGCCAGCAGTGGACAGGCATTCGGAAACACCATATATTTT - TRBJ1-3 TRBD1 TRBV12-3/TRBV12-4
CASSASLGRLNSPLHF TGTGCCAGCAGTGCGTCCCTCGGACGGCTTAATTCACCCCTCCACTTT few TRBJ1-6 - TRBV25-1
CASSPWTENGYTF TGTGCCAGCAGTCCATGGACAGAAAATGGCTACACCTTC - TRBJ1-2 - TRBV12-3/TRBV12-4
CASSLVGLAGNQETQYF TGTGCCAGCAGCTTAGTGGGACTAGCGGGGAATCAAGAGACCCAGTACTTC medium-sized TRBJ2-5 TRBD2 TRBV7-2
CASSLAHQDTGELFF TGCGCCAGCAGCTTGGCCCACCAGGACACCGGGGAGCTGTTTTTT - TRBJ2-2 - TRBV5-1
CASSLAPVPGDTQYF TGTGCCAGCAGCTTAGCTCCCGTACCAGGAGATACGCAGTATTTT - TRBJ2-3 - TRBV11-2
CAISESAADLAKNIQYF TGTGCCATCAGTGAGTCGGCGGCAGATCTAGCCAAAAACATTCAGTACTTC few TRBJ2-4 - TRBV10-3
CATSRDPNTEAFF TGTGCCACCAGCAGAGATCCCAACACTGAAGCTTTCTTT many TRBJ1-1 - TRBV15
CASSIGQGGDTQYF TGTGCCAGCAGCATCGGACAGGGCGGGGATACGCAGTATTTT many TRBJ2-3 TRBD1 TRBV7-2
CSARSFGVPSTDTQYF TGCAGTGCTAGAAGCTTCGGGGTCCCTAGCACAGATACGCAGTATTTT - TRBJ2-3 - TRBV20-1
CASSLFARDLSYEQYF TGTGCCAGCAGCTTATTCGCCCGGGATCTCTCCTACGAGCAGTACTTC - TRBJ2-7 - TRBV7-2
CSVIRTGWDTEAFF TGCAGCGTCATACGGACAGGTTGGGATACTGAAGCTTTCTTT few TRBJ1-1 TRBD1 TRBV29-1
CAWSAYRDRRADTQYF TGTGCCTGGAGTGCCTACCGGGACAGGCGGGCAGATACGCAGTATTTT few TRBJ2-3 TRBD1 TRBV30
CASSPGTSGIRDTQYF TGTGCCAGCAGCCCCGGGACTAGCGGTATCCGGGATACGCAGTATTTT - TRBJ2-3 TRBD2 TRBV7-3
CASSPYTPDEAFF TGTGCCAGCAGCCCATACACTCCGGATGAAGCTTTCTTT few TRBJ1-1 - TRBV7-2
CASSLASLGTSPLHF TGCGCCAGCAGCTTGGCTTCTTTGGGAACTTCACCCCTCCACTTT - TRBJ1-6 - TRBV5-1
CASRTGSRDGYTF TGTGCCAGCAGGACCGGCTCAAGGGATGGCTACACCTTC - TRBJ1-2 - TRBV6-5
CASSLSWDGITAYEQYF TGCGCCAGCAGCCTCTCGTGGGACGGCATCACCGCCTACGAGCAGTACTTC - TRBJ2-7 - TRBV4-3
CASTPGWGVSDGYTF TGTGCCAGCACCCCGGGCTGGGGAGTCTCGGATGGCTACACCTTC - TRBJ1-2 - TRBV7-2
CASREGFRVSGAFF TGTGCCAGCAGGGAAGGGTTTCGGGTGAGCGGGGCTTTCTTT - TRBJ1-1 - TRBV12-3/TRBV12-4
CASSLVLAPSETQYF TGCGCCAGCAGCTTGGTTCTAGCACCCTCTGAGACCCAGTACTTC - TRBJ2-5 - TRBV5-1
CASSLDRWGELFF TGTGCCAGCAGCTTGGACAGGTGGGGGGAGCTGTTTTTT - TRBJ2-2 - TRBV5-5
CASTLTTGGQSVLTF TGTGCCAGCACCCTGACCACAGGGGGGCAAAGCGTCCTGACTTTC few TRBJ2-6 TRBD1 TRBV5-5
CASSYATALADLSGEQFF TGTGCCAGCAGTTACGCCACCGCCCTAGCGGACCTATCAGGAGAGCAGTTCTTC - TRBJ2-1 TRBD2 TRBV7-2
CASSVDSGGLPLYEQYF TGTGCCAGCAGCGTAGATAGCGGGGGGCTCCCACTCTACGAGCAGTACTTC many TRBJ2-7 TRBD2 TRBV9
CASRRSGSGVTEAFF TGTGCCAGCAGAAGATCAGGCTCGGGGGTCACTGAAGCTTTCTTT few TRBJ1-1 - TRBV6-2/TRBV6-3
CASSSQGTSSYNSPLHF TGTGCCAGCAGCTCACAGGGGACGAGCTCCTATAATTCACCCCTCCACTTT - TRBJ1-6 TRBD1 TRBV7-2
CASSYSWGFQETQYF TGCGCCAGCAGCTATTCTTGGGGGTTCCAAGAGACCCAGTACTTC - TRBJ2-5 - TRBV5-1
CASSQGDYGNNEQFF TGTGCCAGCAGCCAAGGGGACTATGGGAACAATGAGCAGTTCTTC - TRBJ2-1 TRBD2 TRBV4-2
CASSLLPYRDGYTF TGTGCCAGCAGTCTTCTGCCCTATCGGGATGGCTACACCTTC - TRBJ1-2 - TRBV12-3/TRBV12-4
CASLTRHEQFF TGTGCCAGCCTGACTAGGCATGAGCAGTTCTTC few TRBJ2-1 - TRBV12-3/TRBV12-4